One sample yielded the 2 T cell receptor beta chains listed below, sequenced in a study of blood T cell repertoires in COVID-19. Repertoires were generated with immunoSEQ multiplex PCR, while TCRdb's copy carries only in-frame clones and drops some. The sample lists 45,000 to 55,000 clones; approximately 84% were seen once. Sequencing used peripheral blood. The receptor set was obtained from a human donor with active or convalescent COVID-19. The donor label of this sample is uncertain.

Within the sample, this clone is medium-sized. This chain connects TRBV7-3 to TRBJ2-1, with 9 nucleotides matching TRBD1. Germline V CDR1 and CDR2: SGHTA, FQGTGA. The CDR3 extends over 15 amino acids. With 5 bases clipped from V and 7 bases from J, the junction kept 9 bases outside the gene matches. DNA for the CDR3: TGTGCCAGCAGCCACTCACAGGGGGCCGAGAATGAGCAGTTCTTC. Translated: CASSHSQGAENEQFF.

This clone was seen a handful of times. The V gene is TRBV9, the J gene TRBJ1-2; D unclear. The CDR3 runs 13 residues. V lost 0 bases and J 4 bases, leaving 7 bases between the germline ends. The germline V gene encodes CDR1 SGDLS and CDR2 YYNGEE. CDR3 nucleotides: TGTGCCAGCAGCGTAGGGGCAGCCTATGGCTACACCTTC. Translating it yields CASSVGAAYGYTF.